This entry describes one TCR beta chain. Its antigen is unidentified. This specimen belongs to a study of cytomegalovirus exposure and HLA in healthy donors. Study as a whole: Sequencing of approximately 190 million T cells in an earlier analysis found 100 million to 140 million unique TCR beta sequences.

The PCR contained 60 Vbeta and 13 Jbeta primers. The assay was immunoSEQ multiplex PCR, and TCRdb's table has in-frame clones only and misses some. The sample includes roughly 200,000 clones, about 89% of them seen just once. Whole-study results and caveats: Across donors, presence/absence analyses took sequencing depth to be roughly uniform. The authors confirmed in vitro that three CMV-associated chains were specific for CMV antigens. Because they were indistinguishable, some V segments, including TRBV6-2 and TRBV6-3, were excluded.

The CDR3 sequence is 12 residues long. Between the trimmed V and J ends, which lost 6 bases and 7 bases, there was a span of 13 bases. CDR1 is MDHEN, CDR2 SYDVKM, per germline. The rearrangement links TRBV28 to TRBJ2-7, with D possibly matching TRBD1 (5 bases). The sequence was obtained from a man aged 25-45 years in good health and CMV-seronegative. The source material was PBMCs. CDR3 protein: CASSPRQSEQYF. CDR3 nucleotide sequence: TGTGCCAGCAGCCCAAGACAGAGTGAGCAGTACTTC.